A selection of T cell receptor beta chains follows, all from one sample in a study of cytomegalovirus exposure and HLA in healthy donors. Method: immunoSEQ multiplex PCR; TCRdb's copy keeps in-frame clones and lacks some. The table shows over 75,000 clones, with roughly three quarters occurring only once. Sequencing input: PBMCs. The origin of the receptors is a woman aged 55-70 years in good health and CMV-seronegative. Each CDR3 is given without its conserved first and last residue. Fields, in order: clone size, V gene, J gene, D gene, CDR3 protein. A D gene is named only where the DNA matches it firmly. Size values are once, few and many counts, or a class for expanded clones, and some rows have none.

>once|TRBV25-1|TRBJ1-4|TRBD1
ASRGTGWDEKLF
>few|TRBV28|TRBJ2-5|-
ASSLTVPQETQY
>-|TRBV28|TRBJ2-7|TRBD2
ASSRTSGVSYEQY
>-|TRBV6-5|TRBJ2-7|TRBD2
ASSQQRGRYEQY
>-|TRBV5-1|TRBJ2-6|-
ASSLNQGGTGANVLT
>few|TRBV6-6|TRBJ1-3|-
ASSLRASSGNTIY
>-|TRBV6-1|TRBJ1-3|TRBD1
ASSEVHPGQGTGNTIY
>once|TRBV30|TRBJ2-5|TRBD2
AWSRLAGGETQY
>-|TRBV7-9|TRBJ2-1|TRBD1
ASSLGRDSRSYNEQF
>-|TRBV5-1|TRBJ2-2|TRBD1
ASSVTGVTGELF
>-|TRBV5-4|TRBJ1-1|-
ASSETGNTEAF
>-|TRBV6-5|TRBJ2-7|-
ASSSRGAGEQY
>-|TRBV5-1|TRBJ2-7|TRBD1
ASSPGTGLYEQY
>-|TRBV5-1|TRBJ2-7|TRBD1
ASRDRDRASYEQY
>-|TRBV7-2|TRBJ2-7|TRBD2
ASSSHSGSYEQY
>-|TRBV19|TRBJ2-2|TRBD2
ASSIGLAMGSRKELF
>-|TRBV10-3|TRBJ2-7|TRBD1
AISVGQGGTYEQY
>-|TRBV7-2|TRBJ2-7|-
ASSLMAGNVNEQY
>-|TRBV13|TRBJ2-5|TRBD1
ASSSGQLRETQY
>-|TRBV14|TRBJ2-2|TRBD2
ASSQEALAGGLPGELF
>-|TRBV29-1|TRBJ2-1|TRBD2
SVEGATSGYYNEQF
>-|TRBV7-9|TRBJ1-2|-
ASSLGTYGYT
>medium-sized|TRBV7-9|TRBJ1-5|-
ASSRGGNQPQH
>few|TRBV6-6|TRBJ2-5|-
ASISWSGASPETQY
>-|TRBV10-1|TRBJ2-2|TRBD2
ASSELGPGGGFTGELF
>once|TRBV7-9|TRBJ1-4|TRBD1
ASSLAGTGNEKLF
>-|TRBV9|TRBJ2-5|TRBD2
SSSPSGGDFQETQY
>-|TRBV7-2|TRBJ2-2|-
ASSLRPPTGELF
>-|TRBV11-2|TRBJ2-5|TRBD1
ASRNRGSETQY
>-|TRBV4-3|TRBJ2-7|-
ASSQLWGLQGDYEQY
>-|TRBV6-6|TRBJ2-2|TRBD1
ASRFGTGGSGELF
>-|TRBV5-6|TRBJ1-1|-
ASSLSGLTNTEAF
>-|TRBV28|TRBJ1-1|-
ASNERDTEAF
>-|TRBV19|TRBJ2-7|-
ATYGRDSYEQY
>few|TRBV6-5|TRBJ1-1|TRBD1
ASSSKQGRNTEAF
>-|TRBV5-1|TRBJ1-1|TRBD1
ASSLATGVNTEAF
>-|TRBV7-2|TRBJ1-1|-
ASSLRATGDEAF
>once|TRBV6-5|TRBJ1-5|-
ASRRLPGEPQH
>-|TRBV29-1|TRBJ1-2|TRBD1
SVEGQTNYGYT
>-|TRBV15|TRBJ2-1|TRBD2
ATSRGLAGAYNEQF
>once|TRBV19|TRBJ1-5|-
ASSIMYGLGRPQH
>few|TRBV28|TRBJ1-5|-
ASSLTGYSNQPQH
>-|TRBV28|TRBJ1-2|TRBD1
ASSSTDRVSGYT
>-|TRBV7-9|TRBJ1-3|-
ASSSQGLAGNTIY
>-|TRBV10-2|TRBJ1-1|-
ASSEGTAVLFGAF